Below are 3 T cell receptor beta chains sequenced from a single sample in a study of liver allograft versus peripheral blood T cells. Study-level background: Comparative analysis was performed on T cell receptor repertoires from transplanted livers and from recipients' peripheral blood.

TCRdb re-called the reads with MiXCR, one entry per CDR3 protein. This sample has around 6,400 distinct CDR3 sequences, with approximately 15% found just once. Every receptor here comes from a human patient who had a liver transplant. Some of the T cells may derive from the graft donor.

This clonotype is categorized as medium-sized. The chain joins TRBV18 to TRBJ2-7; D possibly corresponds to TRBD2 (6 bases). Deletions cut 5 bases from V and 4 bases from J, with 12 bases between. This CDR3 is 13 amino acids long. Germline V lookup: CDR1 KGHSH, CDR2 LQKENI. In DNA form, the CDR3 reads TGTGCCAGCTCAACAAGGAGGGGTTACGAGCAGTACTTC. Its protein product is CASSTRRGYEQYF.

The chain carries TRBV6-5 and TRBJ1-5; 8 bases align to TRBD1. The V gene's germline CDR1 is MNHEY and CDR2 SVGAGI. This CDR3 is 14 amino acids long. J was trimmed by 6 bases and V by 0 bases; bases with no gene match: 1. The CDR3, as DNA: TGTGCCAGCAGTTACTCAGACAGGGGTCAGCCCCAGCATTTT. As protein: CASSYSDRGQPQHF.

This clonotype is termed medium-sized. This chain links TRBV6-6 with TRBJ2-7; either TRBD1 or TRBD2 may supply D (6 bases each). Trimming cost V 0 bases and J 2 bases, with 17 bases left between them. CDR1 is MNHNY, CDR2 SVGAGI, per germline (reference sequence). The CDR3 runs 17 residues. The CDR3 DNA follows: TGTGCCAGCAGTTACTCGCCCTCGGGGGCCCAAGCCTACGAGCAGTACTTC. Encoded protein: CASSYSPSGAQAYEQYF.